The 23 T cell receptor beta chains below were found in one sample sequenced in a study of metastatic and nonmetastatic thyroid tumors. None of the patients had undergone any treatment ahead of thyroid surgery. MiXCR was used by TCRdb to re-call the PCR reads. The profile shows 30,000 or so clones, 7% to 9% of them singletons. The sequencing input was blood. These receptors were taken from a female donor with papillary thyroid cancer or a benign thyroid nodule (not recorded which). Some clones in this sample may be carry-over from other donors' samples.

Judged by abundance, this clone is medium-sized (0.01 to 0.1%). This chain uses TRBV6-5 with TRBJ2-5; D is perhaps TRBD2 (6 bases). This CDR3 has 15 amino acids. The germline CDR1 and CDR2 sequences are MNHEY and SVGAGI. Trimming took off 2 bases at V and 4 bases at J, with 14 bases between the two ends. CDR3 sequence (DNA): TGTGCCAGCAGTTACGGAACGGGGGAACTAGAGACCCAGTACTTC. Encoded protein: CASSYGTGELETQYF.

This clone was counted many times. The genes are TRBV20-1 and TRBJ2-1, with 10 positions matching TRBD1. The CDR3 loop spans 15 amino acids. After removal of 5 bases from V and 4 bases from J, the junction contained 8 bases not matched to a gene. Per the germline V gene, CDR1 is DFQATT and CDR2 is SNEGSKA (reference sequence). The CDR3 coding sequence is TGCAGTGCTCAACCGGGACAGGGGAATTACAATGAGCAGTTCTTC. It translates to CSAQPGQGNYNEQFF.

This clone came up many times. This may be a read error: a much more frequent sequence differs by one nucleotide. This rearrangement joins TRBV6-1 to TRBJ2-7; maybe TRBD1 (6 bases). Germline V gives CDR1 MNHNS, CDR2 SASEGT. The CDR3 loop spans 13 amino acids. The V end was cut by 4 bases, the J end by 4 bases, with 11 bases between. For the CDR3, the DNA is TGTGCCAGCAGTGGACAGGAGATATACGAGCAGTACTTC. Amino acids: CASSGQEIYEQYF.

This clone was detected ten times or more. The DNA of the CDR3 is TGTGCCAGCAGGAGAGAGACTAGTTCCTATGAGCAGTTCTTC. The encoded protein is CASRRETSSYEQFF. This chain uses TRBV6-1 with TRBJ2-1; D is perhaps TRBD2 (6 bases). This CDR3 comprises 14 residues. CDR1 is MNHNS, CDR2 SASEGT, per germline. V dropped 6 bases and J dropped 8 bases, with 17 bases sitting between them.

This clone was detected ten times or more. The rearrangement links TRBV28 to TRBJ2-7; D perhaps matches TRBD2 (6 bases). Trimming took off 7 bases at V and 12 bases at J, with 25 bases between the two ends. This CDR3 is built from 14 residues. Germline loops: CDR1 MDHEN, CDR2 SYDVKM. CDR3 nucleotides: TGTGCCAGCACCCCCGGCGGTAAGGGGAGGAGGGGGTACTTC. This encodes CASTPGGKGRRGYF. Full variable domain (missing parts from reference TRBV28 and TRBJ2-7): DVKVTQSSRYLVKRTGEKVFLECVQDMDHENMFWYRQDPGLGLRLIYFSYDVKMKEKGDIPEGYSVSREKKERFSLILESASTNQTSMYLCASTPGGKGRRGYFGPGTRLTVT.

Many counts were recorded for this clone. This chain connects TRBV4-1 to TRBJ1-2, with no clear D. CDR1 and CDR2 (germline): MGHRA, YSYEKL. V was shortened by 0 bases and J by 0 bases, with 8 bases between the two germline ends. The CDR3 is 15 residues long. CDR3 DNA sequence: TGCGCCAGCAGCCAAGAGACAACAGCTAACTATGGCTACACCTTC. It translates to CASSQETTANYGYTF.

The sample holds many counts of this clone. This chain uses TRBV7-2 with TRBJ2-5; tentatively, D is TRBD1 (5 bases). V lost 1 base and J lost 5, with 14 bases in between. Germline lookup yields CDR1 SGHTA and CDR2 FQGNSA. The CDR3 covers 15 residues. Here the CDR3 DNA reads TGTGCCAGCAGCTTAGATTCCAGGGTCTATGAGACCCAGTACTTC. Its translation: CASSLDSRVYETQYF.

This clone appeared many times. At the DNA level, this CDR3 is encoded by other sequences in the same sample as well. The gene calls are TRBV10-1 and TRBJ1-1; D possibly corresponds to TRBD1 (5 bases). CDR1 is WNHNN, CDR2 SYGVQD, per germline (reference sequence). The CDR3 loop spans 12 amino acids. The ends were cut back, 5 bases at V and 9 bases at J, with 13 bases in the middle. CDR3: CASSTGTQKAFF. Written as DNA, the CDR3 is TGCGCCAGCAGTACCGGGACCCAGAAAGCTTTCTTT.

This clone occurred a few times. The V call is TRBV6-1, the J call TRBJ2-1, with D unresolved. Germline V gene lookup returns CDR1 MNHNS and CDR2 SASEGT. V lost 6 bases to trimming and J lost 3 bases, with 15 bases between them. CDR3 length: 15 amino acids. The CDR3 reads CASRLQPVVYNEQFF. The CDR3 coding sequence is TGTGCCAGCAGACTACAACCCGTGGTCTACAATGAGCAGTTCTTC.

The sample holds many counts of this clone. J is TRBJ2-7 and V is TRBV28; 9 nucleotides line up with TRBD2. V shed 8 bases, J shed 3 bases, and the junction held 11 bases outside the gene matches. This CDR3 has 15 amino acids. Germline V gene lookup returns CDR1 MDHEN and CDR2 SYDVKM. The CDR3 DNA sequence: TGTGCCAGCGGATTACTTAGCGGGGGACTCTACGAGCAGTACTTC. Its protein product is CASGLLSGGLYEQYF.

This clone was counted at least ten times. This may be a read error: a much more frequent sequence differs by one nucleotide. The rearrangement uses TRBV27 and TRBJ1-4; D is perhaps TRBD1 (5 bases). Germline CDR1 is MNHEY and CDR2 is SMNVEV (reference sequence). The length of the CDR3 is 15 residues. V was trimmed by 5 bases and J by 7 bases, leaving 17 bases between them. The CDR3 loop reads CASSPPGRGTEKLFF. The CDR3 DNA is TGTGCCAGCAGTCCGCCCGGACGGGGCACTGAAAAACTGTTTTTT.

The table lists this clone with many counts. This CDR3 is CASSGRSTGELFF. CDR3 sequence (DNA): TGTGCCAGCAGCGGGAGGAGCACCGGGGAGCTGTTTTTT. V is TRBV9 and J is TRBJ2-2; D is possibly TRBD2 (5 bases). The CDR3 extends over 13 amino acids. Between the trimmed V and J ends, which lost 3 bases and 4 bases, there was a span of 7 bases. Germline values: CDR1 SGDLS, CDR2 YYNGEE. The full variable domain, completed using reference TRBV9 and TRBJ2-2, is DSGVTQTPKHLITATGQRVTLRCSPRSGDLSVYWYQQSLDQGLQFLIQYYNGEERAKGNILERFSAQQFPDLHSELNLSSLELGDSALYFCASSGRSTGELFFGEGSRLTVL.

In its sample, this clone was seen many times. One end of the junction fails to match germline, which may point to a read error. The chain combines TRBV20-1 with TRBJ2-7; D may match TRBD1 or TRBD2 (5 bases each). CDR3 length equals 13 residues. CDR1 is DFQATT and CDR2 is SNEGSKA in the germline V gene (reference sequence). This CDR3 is CSARVGALNEQYF. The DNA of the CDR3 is TGCAGTGCCAGAGTCGGGGCTCTGAACGAGCAGTACTTC.

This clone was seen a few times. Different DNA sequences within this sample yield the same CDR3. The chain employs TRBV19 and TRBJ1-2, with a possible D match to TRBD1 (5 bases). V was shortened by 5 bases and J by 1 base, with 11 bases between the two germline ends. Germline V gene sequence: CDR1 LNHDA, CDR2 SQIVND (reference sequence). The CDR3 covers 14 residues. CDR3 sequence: CASSPRTGNYGYTF. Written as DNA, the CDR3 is TGTGCCAGTAGTCCTCGAACAGGTAACTATGGCTACACCTTC.

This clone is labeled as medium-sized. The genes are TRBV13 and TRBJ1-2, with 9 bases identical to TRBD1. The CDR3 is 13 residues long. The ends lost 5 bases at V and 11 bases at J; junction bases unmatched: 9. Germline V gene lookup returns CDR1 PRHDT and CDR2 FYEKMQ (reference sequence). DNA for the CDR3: TGTGCCAGCAGCACCGGGACAGGGTTTCGTTACACCTTC. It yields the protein CASSTGTGFRYTF.

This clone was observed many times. The CDR3, as DNA: TGTGCCAGCAGCCTCACAGGGAATCCCGGGGAGCTGTTTTTT. Its protein product is CASSLTGNPGELFF. This chain uses TRBV12-3 or TRBV12-4 with TRBJ2-2; the D gene is possibly TRBD1 (6 bases). Trimming cost V 6 bases and J 6 bases, with 14 bases left between them. The CDR3 is made up of 14 amino acids.

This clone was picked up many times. CDR3 amino acids: CASRRDRGLIGEQYF. The DNA for the CDR3 is TGTGCCAGCAGACGGGACAGGGGGCTTATTGGCGAGCAGTACTTC. The chain employs TRBV12-3 or TRBV12-4 and TRBJ2-7, with TRBD1 matching 12 bases. This CDR3 is built from 15 residues. The ends lost 6 bases at V and 6 bases at J; junction bases unmatched: 9.

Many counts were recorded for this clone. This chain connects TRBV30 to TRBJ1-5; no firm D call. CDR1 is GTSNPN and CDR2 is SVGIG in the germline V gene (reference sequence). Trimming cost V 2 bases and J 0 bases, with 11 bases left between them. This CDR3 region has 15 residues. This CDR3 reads CAWSRTQYSNQPQHF. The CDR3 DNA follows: TGTGCCTGGAGTCGAACTCAATATAGCAATCAGCCCCAGCATTTT.

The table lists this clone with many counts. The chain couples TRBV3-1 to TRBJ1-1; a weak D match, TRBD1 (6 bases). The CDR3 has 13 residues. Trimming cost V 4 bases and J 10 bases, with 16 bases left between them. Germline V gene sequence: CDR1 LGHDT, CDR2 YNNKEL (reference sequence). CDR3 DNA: TGTGCCAGCAGCCCCCCGGGGGCGCTTTTAGCTTTCTTT. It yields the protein CASSPPGALLAFF.

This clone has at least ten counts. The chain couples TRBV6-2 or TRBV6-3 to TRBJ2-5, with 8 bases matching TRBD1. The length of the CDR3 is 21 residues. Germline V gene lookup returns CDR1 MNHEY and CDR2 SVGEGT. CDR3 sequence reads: CGQQLSSIGDRGDGGQETQYF. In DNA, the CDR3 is TGTGGCCAGCAGTTAAGTAGTATCGGTGACAGGGGAGATGGGGGACAAGAGACCCAGTACTTC.

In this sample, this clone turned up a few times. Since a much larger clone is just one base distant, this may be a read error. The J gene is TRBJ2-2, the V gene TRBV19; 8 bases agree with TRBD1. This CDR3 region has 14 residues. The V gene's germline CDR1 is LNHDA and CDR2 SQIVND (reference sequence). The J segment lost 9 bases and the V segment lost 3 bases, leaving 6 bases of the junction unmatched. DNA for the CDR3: TGTGCCAGTAGTATCGACAGGGGTACCTGGGAGCTGTTTTTT. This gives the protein CASSIDRGTWELFF.

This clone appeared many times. The CDR3 sequence is CASSVDGDRGTEAFF. Written as DNA, the CDR3 is TGTGCCAGCAGCGTAGACGGGGACAGGGGCACTGAAGCTTTCTTT. V usage is TRBV9 and J usage is TRBJ1-1; 10 nucleotides agree with TRBD1. V lost 0 bases, J lost 4 bases, and 3 bases stayed unmatched. The germline V gene encodes CDR1 SGDLS and CDR2 YYNGEE. The CDR3 runs 15 residues.

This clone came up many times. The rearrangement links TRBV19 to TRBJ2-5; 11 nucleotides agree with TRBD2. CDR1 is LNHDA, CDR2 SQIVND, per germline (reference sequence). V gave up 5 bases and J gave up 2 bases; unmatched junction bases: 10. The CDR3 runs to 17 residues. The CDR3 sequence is CASSPPGTSGGQETQYF. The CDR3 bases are TGTGCCAGTAGTCCACCCGGGACTAGCGGAGGACAAGAGACCCAGTACTTC.